This TCR beta chain came from a study of T cells in tumors after PD-1 blockade. Overall study: Tumor samples yielded about 21-fold more depth than single-cell TCR sequencing. Whole-study results and caveats: Some novel exhausted tumor clones appeared in pre-treatment blood, suggesting peripheral recruitment.

Noted time point: first of two pre-therapy site-matched biopsies roughly two months apart. For this clone: Its matching antigen is unknown.

V was cut by 6 bases and J by 8 bases, with 14 bases left in between. Germline V gene data show CDR1 as MNHNY and CDR2 as SVGAGI (reference sequence). CDR3 length equals 13 residues. Clones were read by immunoSEQ multiplex PCR, and TCRdb kept only the in-frame ones, dropping some. The sample shows fewer than 5,000 clones, roughly four fifths of them seen only once. The TCR sequence derives from a human donor with basal cell carcinoma. This rearrangement joins TRBV6-6 to TRBJ1-3; a possible D gene is TRBD1 (6 bases). The sequencing here drew on tumor tissue, taken before anti-PD-1 treatment. The CDR3 here is CASRRGTWDTIYF. CDR3 coding DNA: TGTGCCAGCAGAAGGGGGACGTGGGACACCATATATTTT.